This T cell receptor beta chain was sequenced in a study of blood T cell repertoires in COVID-19. This CDR3 has 17 amino acids. The ends were cut back, 0 bases at V and 2 bases at J, with 14 bases in the middle. Germline CDR1 and CDR2: MGHRA and YSYEKL. TCRdb's copy holds only in-frame clones and misses some; the assay was immunoSEQ multiplex PCR. The table includes hundreds of thousands of clones, around 83% detected once. Sequencing input: peripheral blood. The V and J genes are TRBV4-1 and TRBJ1-3; D gene uncertain. The sequence was obtained from a middle-aged man with acute or convalescent COVID-19. CDR3 bases: TGCGCCAGCAGCCAAGATGTGGCCGTATCCCCTGGAAACACCATATATTTT. Its protein is CASSQDVAVSPGNTIYF.